This TCR beta chain was obtained from a study of T cell repertoires in cytomegalovirus infection. Remarks on this clonotype: The antigen remains unidentified.

Each CDR3 protein gets one entry after TCRdb re-called the reads with MiXCR. The data show about a million distinct CDR3 sequences, under 40% seen once. Trimming removed 0 bases at V and 8 bases at J, with 16 bases between. The CDR3 totals 15 residues. The germline V gene has CDR1 MGHRA and CDR2 YSYEKL. The chain has TRBV4-1 and TRBJ1-2, with D hard to call. The sample consisted of cultured CD8+ T cells from PBMCs, taken from culture after CMV antigen stimulation. This clonotype originated in a human donor in good health (CMV status not recorded). Some clones in this sample may be carry-over from other donors' samples. The chain's CDR3 is CASSQEPGQLGGYTF. DNA for the CDR3: TGCGCCAGCAGCCAAGAACCGGGCCAGCTTGGAGGCTACACCTTC.